Each of the 21 T cell receptor beta chains below was sequenced from the same sample in a study of cytomegalovirus exposure and HLA in healthy donors (dated by TCRdb to about 2017). Library generation was performed with the immunoSEQ multiplex PCR assay. The multiplex PCR relied on a mix of 60 forward primers for TCR Vbeta segments and 13 reverse primers for TCR Jbeta segments. As stored in TCRdb, this immuneACCESS dataset retains in-frame rearrangements with V and J assigned. A fraction of the clones does not appear; measured against another copy, unresolved V genes explain less than half of the discrepancy, and the remainder lacks a known reason. This sample is represented by around 130,000 clones; more than 60% of them were singletons. Of the sample, over 1.5% is held by the ten largest clones. Sample: PBMCs. The origin of the receptors is a man younger than 30 in good health and CMV-seronegative.

This clone was counted only a few times. The chain joins TRBV19 to TRBJ2-7; 7 nucleotides align to TRBD1. This CDR3 has 16 residues. With 2 bases clipped from V and 6 bases from J, the junction kept 13 bases outside the gene matches. Germline CDR1 LNHDA, CDR2 SQIVND (reference sequence). This CDR3 is CASSIRRGRLASEQYF. As DNA, the CDR3 is TGTGCCAGTAGTATAAGAAGGGGGCGTTTGGCGAGCGAGCAGTACTTC.

This clone was picked up a small number of times. The genes are TRBV6-5 and TRBJ2-2, with D possibly matching TRBD1 (6 bases). This CDR3 has 15 amino acids. CDR1 and CDR2 from the germline V gene are MNHEY and SVGAGI. V gave up 5 bases and J gave up 7 bases, with 17 bases separating them. CDR3 loop: CASSRTTGSSGELFF. DNA for the CDR3: TGTGCCAGCAGTCGAACCACAGGGTCCAGCGGGGAGCTGTTTTTT.

V is TRBV6-5 and J is TRBJ1-5; D possibly corresponds to TRBD1 (6 bases). The CDR3 consists of 14 residues. The V gene's germline CDR1 is MNHEY and CDR2 SVGAGI. V lost 4 bases, J lost 7 bases, and 14 bases lay in between. For the CDR3, the DNA is TGTGCCAGCAGTTCAGGGGCCCTCAAGCAGCCCCAGCATTTT. Translating gives CASSSGALKQPQHF.

V and J are TRBV10-3 and TRBJ2-7, with 9 nucleotides matching TRBD1. V gave up 3 bases and J gave up 5 bases; unmatched junction bases: 20. Germline CDR1 ENHRY, CDR2 SYGVKD. The CDR3 covers 19 residues. The CDR3, as DNA: TGTGCCATCAGTGACCCGAGTCTTTTTGCGGGACAGGGTCCCCACGAGCAGTACTTC. It codes for CAISDPSLFAGQGPHEQYF.

This clone was counted only a few times. This chain connects TRBV7-2 to TRBJ1-1; a possible D gene is TRBD1 (5 bases). Trimming took off 3 bases at V and 7 bases at J, with 12 bases between the two ends. Germline V gene lookup returns CDR1 SGHTA and CDR2 FQGNSA. The CDR3 is 13 amino acids. In DNA, the CDR3 is TGTGCCAGCAGCTTCTTCCCTACAGGTGAAGCTTTCTTT. Translation gives CASSFFPTGEAFF.

V gene TRBV5-5 combines with J gene TRBJ1-5, with unresolved D. V lost 4 bases, J lost 0 bases, and 8 bases lay in between. Germline V gives CDR1 SGHKS, CDR2 YYEKEE (reference sequence). The CDR3 runs to 14 residues. CDR3 DNA: TGTGCCAGCAGCCCGGTCGATAGCAATCAGCCCCAGCATTTT. Encoded protein: CASSPVDSNQPQHF.

This clone was seen a few times. The chain couples TRBV15 to TRBJ2-7, with a weak D call TRBD2 (5 bases). V lost 0 bases, J lost 0 bases, and 9 bases lay in between. The germline gives CDR1 LNHNV, CDR2 YYDKDF (reference sequence). The CDR3 has 15 residues. The CDR3 sequence: CATSRDTGSSYEQYF. The CDR3 DNA sequence: TGTGCCACCAGCAGAGATACGGGGAGCTCCTACGAGCAGTACTTC.

The chain has TRBV19 and TRBJ2-7; 8 bases are shared with TRBD1. V was clipped by 6 bases and J by 2 bases; unmatched bases: 9. The length of the CDR3 is 15 residues. In germline, CDR1 is LNHDA, CDR2 SQIVND (reference sequence). The CDR3 DNA reads TGTGCCAGTAGGCGGGTTGGACAGGGTGCCTACGAGCAGTACTTC. It encodes CASRRVGQGAYEQYF.

This chain uses TRBV18 with TRBJ1-1; the D gene is possibly TRBD1 (5 bases). CDR3 length equals 14 residues. The germline gives CDR1 KGHSH, CDR2 LQKENI. V was trimmed by 1 base and J by 5 bases, leaving 11 bases between them. CDR3: CASSPRSGQTEAFF. DNA for the CDR3: TGTGCCAGCTCACCACGGTCAGGGCAGACTGAAGCTTTCTTT.

This clone appeared once. The chain uses TRBV9 and TRBJ2-2; 9 bases line up with TRBD1. CDR1 is SGDLS, CDR2 YYNGEE, per germline. The CDR3 covers 15 residues. V shed 4 bases and J 7 bases; nucleotides not matched to a gene: 8. As DNA, the CDR3 is TGTGCCAGCAGCACTAGGGACAGGGTGGACGGGGAGCTGTTTTTT. It translates to CASSTRDRVDGELFF. The entire variable domain, with the rest obtained from reference TRBV9 and TRBJ2-2, is as follows: DSGVTQTPKHLITATGQRVTLRCSPRSGDLSVYWYQQSLDQGLQFLIQYYNGEERAKGNILERFSAQQFPDLHSELNLSSLELGDSALYFCASSTRDRVDGELFFGEGSRLTVL.

This chain links TRBV11-2 with TRBJ1-5; D is undetermined. Trimming shortened V by 0 bases and J by 5 bases, and 11 bases separated the two germline ends. Germline V gene data show CDR1 as SGHAT and CDR2 as FQNNGV. The CDR3 has 15 residues. CDR3: CASSLDRVEDQPQHF. As DNA, the CDR3 is TGTGCCAGCAGCTTAGATCGCGTGGAGGATCAGCCCCAGCATTTT.

The J gene is TRBJ2-5, the V gene TRBV6-5, with 12 nucleotides matching TRBD1. The length of the CDR3 is 15 residues. V gave up 6 bases and J gave up 0 bases; unmatched junction bases: 2. The germline CDR1 and CDR2 sequences are MNHEY and SVGAGI. The CDR3 nucleotides read TGTGCCAGCAGACGGGACAGGGGGCACCAAGAGACCCAGTACTTC. It codes for CASRRDRGHQETQYF.

This clone has more than one count but fewer than ten. The chain links TRBV5-4 to TRBJ2-1; tentative D call: TRBD2 (6 bases). The V and J ends lost 2 bases and 10 bases respectively, with 13 bases between them. The CDR3 spans 13 residues. Germline CDR1 is SGHNT and CDR2 is YYREEE (reference sequence). As DNA, the CDR3 is TGTGCCAGCAGCTTCGGGGGAAGTGGCGAGCAGTTCTTC. It encodes CASSFGGSGEQFF.

This sequence joins TRBV15 and TRBJ1-5, with D tentatively TRBD1 (5 bases). Germline V lookup: CDR1 LNHNV, CDR2 YYDKDF (reference sequence). V lost 0 bases and J lost 2, with 11 bases in between. The CDR3 is made up of 16 amino acids. CDR3 in amino acids: CATSRDRRVGNQPQHF. In DNA, the CDR3 is TGTGCCACCAGCAGAGATCGCAGGGTGGGCAATCAGCCCCAGCATTTT.

This clone has only a few counts. The chain couples TRBV15 to TRBJ1-1, with a possible D match to TRBD1 (5 bases). The CDR3 runs to 13 residues. Germline CDR1 and CDR2: LNHNV and YYDKDF (reference sequence). V was clipped by 8 bases and J by 6 bases, with 16 bases between them. Here the CDR3 reads CATQLRRDSEAFF. CDR3 nucleotide sequence: TGTGCCACCCAATTGAGGAGGGACTCTGAAGCTTTCTTT.

This clone was seen a few times. The genes are TRBV10-3 and TRBJ2-1, with D possibly being TRBD1 (5 bases). Trimming shortened V by 11 bases and J by 6 bases, and 11 bases separated the two germline ends. There are 11 residues in the CDR3. CDR1 and CDR2 (germline): ENHRY, SYGVKD. CDR3 amino acids: CASRRGNEQFF. The CDR3 region has the DNA TGTGCCTCCAGAAGGGGCAATGAGCAGTTCTTC.

This clone has just a few counts. The chain couples TRBV10-3 to TRBJ2-1; 8 bases fit TRBD2. The J segment lost 10 bases and the V segment lost 10 bases, leaving 12 bases of the junction unmatched. CDR1 and CDR2 (germline): ENHRY, SYGVKD. CDR3 size: 13 residues. The CDR3 here is CASGLTSGEEQFF. The CDR3 DNA sequence: TGTGCCAGCGGACTAACTAGCGGAGAAGAGCAGTTCTTC.

The CDR3 sequence is CASRRREGLGQFF. The CDR3 DNA reads as TGTGCCAGCAGGCGACGGGAGGGCCTTGGGCAGTTCTTC. The chain couples TRBV6-5 to TRBJ2-1, with 8 positions matching TRBD2. Germline V gene data show CDR1 as MNHEY and CDR2 as SVGAGI. V dropped 6 bases and J dropped 12; count of bases not matched to a gene: 10. The CDR3 contains 13 residues.

The chain combines TRBV19 with TRBJ1-1, with TRBD1 matching 8 bases. The CDR3 length is 15 residues. The ends lost 3 bases at V and 0 bases at J; junction bases unmatched: 3. CDR1 is LNHDA, CDR2 SQIVND, per germline (reference sequence). CDR3 sequence: CASSIRGQMNTEAFF. The CDR3 region has the DNA TGTGCCAGTAGTATCAGGGGGCAAATGAACACTGAAGCTTTCTTT. Full variable domain (remainder filled in from reference TRBV19 and TRBJ1-1): DGGITQSPKYLFRKEGQNVTLSCEQNLNHDAMYWYRQDPGQGLRLIYYSQIVNDFQKGDIAEGYSVSREKKESFPLTVTSAQKNPTAFYLCASSIRGQMNTEAFFGQGTRLTVV.

The chain is built from TRBV5-1 and TRBJ2-1, with 7 bases fitting TRBD1. The V and J ends lost 3 bases and 7 bases, in that order; junction bases with no gene match: 4. In germline, CDR1 is SGHRS, CDR2 YFSETQ. The CDR3 consists of 13 residues. CDR3 sequence: CASSSGTANEQFF. The CDR3 nucleotides are TGCGCCAGCAGCTCCGGGACAGCTAATGAGCAGTTCTTC.

CDR3: CASSRTGQGVVQPQHF. CDR3 nucleotide sequence: TGTGCCAGCAGTCGAACGGGACAGGGAGTAGTTCAGCCCCAGCATTTT. The chain combines TRBV27 with TRBJ1-5; 9 bases map to TRBD1. The germline gives CDR1 MNHEY, CDR2 SMNVEV (reference sequence). The trim removed 5 bases at V and 6 bases at J, leaving 11 bases unmatched. This CDR3 contains 16 residues.